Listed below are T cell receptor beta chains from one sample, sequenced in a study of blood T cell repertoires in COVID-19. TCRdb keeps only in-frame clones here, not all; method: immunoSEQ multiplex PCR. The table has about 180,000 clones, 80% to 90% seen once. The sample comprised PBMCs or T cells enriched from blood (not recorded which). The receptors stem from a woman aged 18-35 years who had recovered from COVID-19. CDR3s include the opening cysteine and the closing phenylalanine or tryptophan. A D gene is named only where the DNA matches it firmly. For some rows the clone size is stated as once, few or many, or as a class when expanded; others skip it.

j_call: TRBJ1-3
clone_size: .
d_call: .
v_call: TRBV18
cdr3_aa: CASSPQTGSSGNTIYF
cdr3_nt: TGTGCCAGCTCACCGCAGACGGGATCCTCTGGAAACACCATATATTTT

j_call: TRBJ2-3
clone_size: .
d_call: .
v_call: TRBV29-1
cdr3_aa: CSVDLQFVEQTKEYTDTQYF
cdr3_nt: TGCAGCGTTGACCTACAGTTCGTCGAACAGACCAAAGAGTACACAGATACGCAGTATTTT

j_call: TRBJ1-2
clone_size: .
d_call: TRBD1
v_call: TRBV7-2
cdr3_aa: CASSLGGQGVVPNYGYTF
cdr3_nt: TGTGCCAGCAGCTTAGGCGGACAGGGGGTAGTACCTAACTATGGCTACACCTTC

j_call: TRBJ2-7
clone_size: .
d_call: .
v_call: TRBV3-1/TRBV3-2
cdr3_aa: CASSQVEYEQYF
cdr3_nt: TGTGCCAGCAGCCAAGTGGAGTACGAGCAGTACTTC

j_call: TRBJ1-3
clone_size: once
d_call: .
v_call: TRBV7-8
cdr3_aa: CASSLEGSWNTIYF
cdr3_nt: TGTGCCAGCAGCCTAGAAGGGAGTTGGAACACCATATATTTT

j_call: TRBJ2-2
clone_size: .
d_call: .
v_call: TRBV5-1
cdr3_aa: CASSLGYSFTGELFF
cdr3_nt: TGCGCCAGCAGCTTGGGGTACAGTTTCACCGGGGAGCTGTTTTTT

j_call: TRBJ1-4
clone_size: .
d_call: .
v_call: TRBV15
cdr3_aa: CATSRDLPEKLFF
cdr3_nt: TGTGCCACCAGCAGAGATCTTCCCGAAAAACTGTTTTTT

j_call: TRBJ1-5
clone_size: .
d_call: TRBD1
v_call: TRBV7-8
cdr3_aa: CASSPTGSDQPQHF
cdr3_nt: TGTGCCAGCAGCCCGACAGGGTCGGATCAGCCCCAGCATTTT

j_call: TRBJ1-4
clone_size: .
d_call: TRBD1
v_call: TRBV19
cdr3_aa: CASSQDAPGQGNEKLFF
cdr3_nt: TGTGCCAGTAGTCAAGACGCGCCGGGACAGGGTAATGAAAAACTGTTTTTT

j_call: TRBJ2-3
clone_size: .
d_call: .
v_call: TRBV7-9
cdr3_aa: CASSLDLDTQYF
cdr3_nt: TGTGCCAGCAGCCTGGACTTGGATACGCAGTATTTT

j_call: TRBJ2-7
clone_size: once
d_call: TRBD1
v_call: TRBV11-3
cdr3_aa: CASSPGPGQASYEQYF
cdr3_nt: TGTGCCAGCAGCCCAGGACCGGGACAGGCGTCCTACGAGCAGTACTTC

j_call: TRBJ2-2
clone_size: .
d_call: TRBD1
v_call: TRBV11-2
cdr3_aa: CASSPSIPGQGNGELFF
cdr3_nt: TGTGCCAGCAGCCCATCGATCCCGGGACAGGGGAACGGGGAGCTGTTTTTT

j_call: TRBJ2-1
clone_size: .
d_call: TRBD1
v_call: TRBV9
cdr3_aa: CASSYRGLNEQFF
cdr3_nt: TGTGCCAGCAGCTACAGGGGATTGAATGAGCAGTTCTTC

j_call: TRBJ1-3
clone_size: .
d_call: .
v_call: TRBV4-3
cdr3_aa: CASSQEFTAGSGNTIYF
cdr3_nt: TGCGCCAGCAGCCAAGAATTTACCGCCGGGAGCGGAAACACCATATATTTT

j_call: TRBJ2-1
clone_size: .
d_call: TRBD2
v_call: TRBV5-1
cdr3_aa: CASSTIGTSNEQFF
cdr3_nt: TGCGCCAGCTCCACCATCGGGACTAGCAATGAGCAGTTCTTC

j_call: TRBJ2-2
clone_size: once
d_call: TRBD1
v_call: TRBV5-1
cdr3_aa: CASSSGTGAGELFF
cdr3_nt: TGCGCCAGCAGCTCCGGGACAGGGGCCGGGGAGCTGTTTTTT

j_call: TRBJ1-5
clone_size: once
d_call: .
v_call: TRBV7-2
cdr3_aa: CASSLLWRDNQPQHF
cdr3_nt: TGTGCCAGCAGCCTCCTATGGAGAGATAATCAGCCCCAGCATTTT

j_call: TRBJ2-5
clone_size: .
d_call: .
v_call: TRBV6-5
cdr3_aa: CATQDRALGETQYF
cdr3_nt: TGTGCCACACAAGACAGAGCGCTGGGAGAGACCCAGTACTTC

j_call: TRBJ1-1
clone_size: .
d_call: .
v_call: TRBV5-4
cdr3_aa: CASRTGGLSPEAFF
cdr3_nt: TGTGCCAGCCGGACGGGGGGGCTCTCGCCTGAAGCTTTCTTT

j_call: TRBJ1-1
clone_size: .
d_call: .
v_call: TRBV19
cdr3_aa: CASIGATEAFF
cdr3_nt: TGTGCCAGTATAGGGGCCACTGAAGCTTTCTTT

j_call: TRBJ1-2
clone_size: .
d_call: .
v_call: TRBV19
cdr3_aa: CASSPDWRGYTF
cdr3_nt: TGTGCCAGTAGTCCCGACTGGAGGGGCTACACCTTC

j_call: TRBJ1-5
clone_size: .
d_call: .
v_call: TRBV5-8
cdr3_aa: CASSRSTGSFNSNQPQHF
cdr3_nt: TGTGCCAGCAGCCGTTCAACAGGTTCCTTTAATAGCAATCAGCCCCAGCATTTT

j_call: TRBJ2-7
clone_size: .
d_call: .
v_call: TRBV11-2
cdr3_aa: CASSPNYEQYF
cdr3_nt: TGTGCCAGCAGCCCTAACTACGAGCAGTACTTC

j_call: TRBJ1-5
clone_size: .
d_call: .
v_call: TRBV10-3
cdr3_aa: CATNGGYYQPQHF
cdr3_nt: TGTGCCACGAACGGGGGGTATTATCAGCCCCAGCATTTT

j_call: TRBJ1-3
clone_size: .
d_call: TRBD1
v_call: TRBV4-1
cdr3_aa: CASSHAGTGIIRGGNTIYF
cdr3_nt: TGCGCCAGCAGCCATGCCGGGACAGGAATAATCCGCGGTGGAAACACCATATATTTT

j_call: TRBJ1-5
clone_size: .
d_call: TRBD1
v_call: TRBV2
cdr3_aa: CASSEDRQGASSEHF
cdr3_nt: TGTGCCAGCAGTGAAGACAGACAGGGCGCCAGCAGTGAGCATTTT

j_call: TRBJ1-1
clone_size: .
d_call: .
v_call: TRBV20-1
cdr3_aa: CSASRSEAFF
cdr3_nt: TGCAGTGCTTCCCGGTCCGAAGCTTTCTTT

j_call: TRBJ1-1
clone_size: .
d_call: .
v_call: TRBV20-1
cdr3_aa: CSAIVNTEAFF
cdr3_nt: TGCAGTGCTATCGTTAACACTGAAGCTTTCTTT

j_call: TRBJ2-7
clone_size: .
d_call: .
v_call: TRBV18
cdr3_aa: CASSPFSGASYEQYF
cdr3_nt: TGTGCCAGCTCACCATTTTCAGGGGCCTCCTACGAGCAGTACTTC

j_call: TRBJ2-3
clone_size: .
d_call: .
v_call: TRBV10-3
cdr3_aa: CAISEGLRTDTQYF
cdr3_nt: TGTGCCATCAGTGAAGGACTCCGAACAGATACGCAGTATTTT

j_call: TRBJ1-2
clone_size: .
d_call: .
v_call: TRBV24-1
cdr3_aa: CATSAGAGHGGYTF
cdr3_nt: TGTGCCACCAGTGCTGGTGCGGGGCACGGTGGCTACACCTTC

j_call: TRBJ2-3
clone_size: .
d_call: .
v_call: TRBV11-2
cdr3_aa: CASNPPSVDTQYF
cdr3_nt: TGTGCCAGCAACCCCCCTAGCGTAGATACGCAGTATTTT

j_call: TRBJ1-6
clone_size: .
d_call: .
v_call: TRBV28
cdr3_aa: CASSLESGGASPLHF
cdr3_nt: TGTGCCAGCAGTTTAGAATCGGGGGGCGCTTCACCCCTCCACTTT

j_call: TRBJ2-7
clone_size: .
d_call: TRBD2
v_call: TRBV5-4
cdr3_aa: CASSFTSGSYYEQYF
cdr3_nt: TGTGCCAGCAGCTTCACTAGCGGGAGTTACTACGAGCAGTACTTC

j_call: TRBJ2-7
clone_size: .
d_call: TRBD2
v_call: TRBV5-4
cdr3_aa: CASSLSGVYEQYF
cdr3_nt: TGTGCCAGCAGCTTGAGCGGGGTCTACGAGCAGTACTTC

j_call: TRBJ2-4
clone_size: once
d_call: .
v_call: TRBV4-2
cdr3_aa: CASSQDSGRALAKNIQYF
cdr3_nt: TGTGCCAGCAGCCAAGATTCTGGGCGGGCCCTAGCCAAAAACATTCAGTACTTC

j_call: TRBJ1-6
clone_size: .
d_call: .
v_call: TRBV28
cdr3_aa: CASSPPLGPGGNSPLHF
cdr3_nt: TGTGCCAGCAGTCCCCCCCTCGGGCCCGGGGGAAATTCACCCCTCCACTTT

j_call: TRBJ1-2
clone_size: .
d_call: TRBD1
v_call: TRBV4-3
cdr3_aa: CASSQVVTGGNYGYTF
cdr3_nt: TGCGCCAGCAGCCAAGTTGTCACAGGGGGCAACTATGGCTACACCTTC

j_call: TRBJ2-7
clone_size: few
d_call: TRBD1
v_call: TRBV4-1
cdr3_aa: CASSPRDSPYEQYF
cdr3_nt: TGCGCCAGCAGCCCCCGGGACAGCCCCTACGAGCAGTACTTC

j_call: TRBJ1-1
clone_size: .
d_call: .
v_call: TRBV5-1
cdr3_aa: CASSFRWNTEAFF
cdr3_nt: TGCGCCAGCAGCTTTCGGTGGAACACTGAAGCTTTCTTT

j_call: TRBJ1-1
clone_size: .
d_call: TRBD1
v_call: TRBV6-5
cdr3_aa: CASSVEQGRGTEAFF
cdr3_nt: TGTGCCAGCAGCGTGGAACAGGGGCGGGGCACTGAAGCTTTCTTT

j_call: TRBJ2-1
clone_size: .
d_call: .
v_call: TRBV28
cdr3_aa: CASRAQGNNEQFF
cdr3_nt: TGTGCCAGCAGGGCCCAGGGGAACAATGAGCAGTTCTTC

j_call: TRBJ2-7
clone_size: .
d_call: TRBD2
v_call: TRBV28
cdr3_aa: CASSRLTSGSYEQYF
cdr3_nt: TGTGCCAGCAGTCGACTGACTAGCGGCTCCTACGAGCAGTACTTC

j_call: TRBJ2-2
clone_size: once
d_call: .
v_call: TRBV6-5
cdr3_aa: CASSRTGTSGELFF
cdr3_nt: TGTGCCAGCAGCCGGACCGGGACTTCCGGGGAGCTGTTTTTT

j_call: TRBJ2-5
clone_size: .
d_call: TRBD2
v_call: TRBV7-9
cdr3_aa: CASSPRASGGGETQYF
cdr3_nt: TGTGCCAGCAGCCCCCGAGCTAGCGGGGGAGGAGAGACCCAGTACTTC

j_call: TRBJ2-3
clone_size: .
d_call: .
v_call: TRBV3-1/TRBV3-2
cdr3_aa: CASSQDSGVLDTQYF
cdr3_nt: TGTGCCAGCAGCCAAGATTCGGGGGTTTTGGATACGCAGTATTTT

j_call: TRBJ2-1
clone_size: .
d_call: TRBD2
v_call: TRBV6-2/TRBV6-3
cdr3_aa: CASSLNSGEQFF
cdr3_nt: TGTGCCAGCAGTTTGAATAGCGGGGAGCAGTTCTTC

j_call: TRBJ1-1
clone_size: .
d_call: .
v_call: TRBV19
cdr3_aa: CASSILGATEAFF
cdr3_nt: TGTGCCAGTAGTATATTGGGGGCCACTGAAGCTTTCTTT

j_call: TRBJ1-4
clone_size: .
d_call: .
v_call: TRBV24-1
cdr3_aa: CAYRGEKLFF
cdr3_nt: TGTGCCTATCGGGGTGAAAAACTGTTTTTT

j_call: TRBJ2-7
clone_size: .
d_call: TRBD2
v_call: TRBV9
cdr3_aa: CASSPRGGTYEQYF
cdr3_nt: TGTGCCAGCAGCCCCCGGGGGGGTACCTACGAGCAGTACTTC

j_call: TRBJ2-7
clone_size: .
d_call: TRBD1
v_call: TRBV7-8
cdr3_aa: CASSLFGQGTLYEQYF
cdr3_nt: TGTGCCAGCAGCTTATTTGGACAGGGGACACTCTACGAGCAGTACTTC

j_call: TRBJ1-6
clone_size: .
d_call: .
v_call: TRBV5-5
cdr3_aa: CASSHEGNSPLHF
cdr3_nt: TGTGCCAGCAGCCACGAGGGCAATTCACCCCTCCACTTT

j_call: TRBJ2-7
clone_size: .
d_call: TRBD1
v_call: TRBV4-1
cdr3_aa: CASRSGTGLPYEQYF
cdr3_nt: TGCGCCAGCAGGTCCGGGACAGGGTTGCCCTACGAGCAGTACTTC

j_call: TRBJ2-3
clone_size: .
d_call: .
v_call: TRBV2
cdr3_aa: CASSLWGSTDTQYF
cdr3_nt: TGTGCCAGCAGCTTATGGGGCAGCACAGATACGCAGTATTTT

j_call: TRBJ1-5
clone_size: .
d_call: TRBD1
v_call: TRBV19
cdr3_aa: CASSTQGGSNQPQHF
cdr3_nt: TGTGCCAGTAGTACCCAGGGGGGTAGCAATCAGCCCCAGCATTTT

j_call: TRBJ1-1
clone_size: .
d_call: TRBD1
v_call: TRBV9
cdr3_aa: CASSPYIGQGNTEAFF
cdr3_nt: TGTGCCAGCAGCCCGTATATCGGACAGGGGAACACTGAAGCTTTCTTT

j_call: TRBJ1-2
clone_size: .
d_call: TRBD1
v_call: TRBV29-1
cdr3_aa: CSVRTGQSGYTF
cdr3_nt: TGCAGCGTTCGGACAGGGCAAAGTGGCTACACCTTC

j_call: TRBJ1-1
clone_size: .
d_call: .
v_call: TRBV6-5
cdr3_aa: CASSRTGTGAFF
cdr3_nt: TGTGCCAGCAGCCGAACAGGGACCGGGGCTTTCTTT

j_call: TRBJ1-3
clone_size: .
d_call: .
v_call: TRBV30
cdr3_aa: CAWIEGGNTIYF
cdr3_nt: TGTGCCTGGATCGAGGGTGGAAACACCATATATTTT